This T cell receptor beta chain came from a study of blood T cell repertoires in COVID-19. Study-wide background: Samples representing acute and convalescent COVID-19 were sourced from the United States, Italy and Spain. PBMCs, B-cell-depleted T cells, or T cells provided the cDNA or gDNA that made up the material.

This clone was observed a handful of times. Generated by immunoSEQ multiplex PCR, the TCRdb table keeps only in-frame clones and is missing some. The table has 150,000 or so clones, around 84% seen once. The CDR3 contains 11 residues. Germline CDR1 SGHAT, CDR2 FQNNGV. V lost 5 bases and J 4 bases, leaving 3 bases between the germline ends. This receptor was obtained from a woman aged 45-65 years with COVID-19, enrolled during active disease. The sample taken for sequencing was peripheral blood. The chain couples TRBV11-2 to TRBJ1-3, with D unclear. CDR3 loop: CASSLGNTIYF. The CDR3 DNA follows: TGTGCCAGCAGCCTGGGAAACACCATATATTTT.